These 5 T cell receptor beta chains were all obtained from the same sample, sequenced in a study of shared clonotypes between healthy human individuals. Libraries were prepared by immunoSEQ multiplex PCR; TCRdb keeps only in-frame clonotypes and omits some of them. The sample carries 700,000 to 950,000 clones, about 96% recorded once. Positive CCR7 selection of CD45RO-negative cells yielded the naive CD8 cells, and terminally differentiated effector memory CD45RA+ cells were excluded. Source material: naive CD8+ T cells sorted from blood. The receptors were sampled from a man aged 30 to 45 in good health.

The chain has TRBV5-6 and TRBJ2-3; the match to TRBD2 covers 10 bases. The V segment lost 0 bases and the J segment 5 bases; nucleotides outside the gene matches: 6. The germline V gene encodes CDR1 SGHDT and CDR2 YYEEEE. This CDR3 spans 16 amino acids. CDR3 DNA: TGTGCCAGCAGCTTGGGAGCTAGCGGGAGTGGAGATACGCAGTATTTT. Translation gives CASSLGASGSGDTQYF.

In DNA form, the CDR3 reads TGTGCCAGCAGTGAACCCAGGGACAGATACTATGGCTACACCTTC. Protein: CASSEPRDRYYGYTF. J is TRBJ1-2 and V is TRBV2; 7 nucleotides align to TRBD1. Germline CDR1 is SNHLY and CDR2 is FYNNEI. The J segment lost 3 bases and the V segment lost 2 bases, leaving 6 bases of the junction unmatched. CDR3 length: 15 residues. Based on the CDR3 plus reference TRBV2 and TRBJ1-2, the full variable domain is EPEVTQTPSHQVTQMGQEVILRCVPISNHLYFYWYRQILGQKVEFLVSFYNNEISEKSEIFDDQFSVERPDGSNFTLKIRSTKLEDSAMYFCASSEPRDRYYGYTFGSGTRLTVV.

The chain has TRBV2 and TRBJ1-1; D is unresolved. Per germline, CDR1 SNHLY and CDR2 FYNNEI. This CDR3 has 11 amino acids. The V gene lost 7 bases and the J gene lost 4 bases, with 7 bases spanning the gap. This CDR3 is CASIDGTEAFF. The CDR3 DNA reads as TGTGCCAGCATTGACGGCACTGAAGCTTTCTTT.

The chain recombines TRBV14 with TRBJ2-5, with 7 bases aligning to TRBD1. Germline lookup yields CDR1 SGHDN and CDR2 FVKESK. J gave up 1 base and V 3 bases, and 8 bases lay outside the gene matches. The CDR3 spans 16 residues. CDR3 loop: CASSHGTGTVQETQYF. CDR3 coding DNA: TGTGCCAGCAGCCATGGAACCGGGACAGTCCAAGAGACCCAGTACTTC.

This sequence joins TRBV25-1 and TRBJ2-3, with D possibly TRBD1 on 6 matching bases. This CDR3 comprises 13 residues. From germline, CDR1 is MGHDK and CDR2 SYGVNS. V was pared by 6 bases and J by 5 bases, with 12 bases between. The CDR3 nucleotides are TGTGCCAGCAGACAGGGAACAGTAGATACGCAGTATTTT. As protein: CASRQGTVDTQYF.